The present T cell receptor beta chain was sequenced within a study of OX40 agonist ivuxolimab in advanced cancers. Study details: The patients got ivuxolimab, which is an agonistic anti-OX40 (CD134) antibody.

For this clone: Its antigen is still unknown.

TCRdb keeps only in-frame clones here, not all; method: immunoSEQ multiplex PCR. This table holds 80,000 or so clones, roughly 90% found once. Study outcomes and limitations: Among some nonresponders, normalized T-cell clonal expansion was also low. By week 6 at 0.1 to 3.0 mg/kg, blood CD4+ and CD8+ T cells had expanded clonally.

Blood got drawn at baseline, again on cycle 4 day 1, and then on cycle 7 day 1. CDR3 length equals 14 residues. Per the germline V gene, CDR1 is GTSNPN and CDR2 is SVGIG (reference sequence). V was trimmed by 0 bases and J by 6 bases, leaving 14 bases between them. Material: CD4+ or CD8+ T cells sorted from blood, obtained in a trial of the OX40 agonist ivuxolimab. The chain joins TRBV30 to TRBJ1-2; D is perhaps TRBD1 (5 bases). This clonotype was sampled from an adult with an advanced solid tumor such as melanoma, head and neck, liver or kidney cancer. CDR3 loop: CAWSVMLGPDGYTF. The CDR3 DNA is TGTGCCTGGAGTGTAATGCTGGGGCCGGATGGCTACACCTTC.